The present TCR beta chain was sequenced within a study of T cell changes during pregnancy in multiple sclerosis. J gave up 7 bases and V 8 bases, and 6 bases lay outside the gene matches. From germline, CDR1 is MNHEY and CDR2 SMNVEV (reference sequence). The CDR3 contains 14 residues. Sequencing used immunoSEQ multiplex PCR; TCRdb keeps in-frame clones, though not all of them. The data hold tens of thousands of clones, with approximately 81% observed a single time. The gene calls are TRBV27 and TRBJ1-6; 9 bases align to TRBD1. The clonotype comes from a female donor with multiple sclerosis, enrolled in a pregnancy study. Here the sequenced sample was CD8+ T cells from peripheral blood mononuclear cells, taken after pregnancy. CDR3 nucleotides: TGTGCCAGCGGTGGGACAGGGACAAATTCACCCCTCCACTTT. Its translation is CASGGTGTNSPLHF.